This TCR beta chain stems from a study of blood T cell repertoires in COVID-19. Overall study context: PBMCs, B-cell-depleted T cells, or T cells were the source of the cDNA or gDNA that made up the material.

Authors' data handling: The authors estimated nucleated cell counts from reference gene primer amplification. The repertoire was sequenced with immunoSEQ multiplex PCR; TCRdb's copy has only in-frame clones and lacks some. The D gene and trimming were derived from the DNA, and the V and J assignments and clone size from that table. The data hold tens of thousands of clones, with approximately 88% observed a single time. V gave up 10 bases and J gave up 1 base; unmatched junction bases: 10. This CDR3 has 15 amino acids. CDR1 and CDR2 (germline): ENHRY, SYGVKD. This clone showed up just once. Material for sequencing was peripheral blood. This receptor was taken from a human donor in a cohort sampled during active COVID-19. The J gene is TRBJ1-1, the V gene TRBV10-3; 9 bases map to TRBD1. The CDR3 here is CATEGTGRRNTEAFF. CDR3 DNA: TGTGCCACCGAAGGGACAGGGAGACGGAACACTGAAGCTTTCTTT.